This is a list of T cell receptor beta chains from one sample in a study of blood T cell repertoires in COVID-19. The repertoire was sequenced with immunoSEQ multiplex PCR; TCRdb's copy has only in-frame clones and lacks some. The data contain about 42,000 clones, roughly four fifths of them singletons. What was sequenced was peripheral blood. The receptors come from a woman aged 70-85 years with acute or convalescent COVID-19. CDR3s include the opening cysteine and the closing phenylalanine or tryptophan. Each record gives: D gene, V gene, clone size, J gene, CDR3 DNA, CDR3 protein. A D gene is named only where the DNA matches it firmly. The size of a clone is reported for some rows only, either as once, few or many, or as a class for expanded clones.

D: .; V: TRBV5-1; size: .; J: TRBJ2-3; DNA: TGCGCCAGCAGCTTTCCGGACTTAACAGATACGCAGTATTTT; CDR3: CASSFPDLTDTQYF
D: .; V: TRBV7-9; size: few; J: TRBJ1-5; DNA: TGTGCCAGCAGCTTGGCAGGAGGCGCGCAGCCCCAGCATTTT; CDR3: CASSLAGGAQPQHF
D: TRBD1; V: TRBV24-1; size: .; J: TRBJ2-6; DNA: TGTGCCATTCCCCTCCCAGGGGGTGGTTATGGGGCCAACGTCCTGACTTTC; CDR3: CAIPLPGGGYGANVLTF
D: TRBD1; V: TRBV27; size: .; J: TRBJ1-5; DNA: TGTGCCAGCAGCGATAGACAGGGGATTAATCAGCCCCAGCATTTT; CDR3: CASSDRQGINQPQHF
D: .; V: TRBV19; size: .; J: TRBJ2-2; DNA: TGTGCCAGTACCAGGATGAACACCGGGGAGCTGTTTTTT; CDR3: CASTRMNTGELFF
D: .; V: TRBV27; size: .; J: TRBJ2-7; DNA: TGTGCCAGCAGTTCAAACTACGAGCAGTACTTC; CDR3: CASSSNYEQYF
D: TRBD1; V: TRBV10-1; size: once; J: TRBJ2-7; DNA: TGCGCCAGCAGTGAGTCAAACAGGGGGTACGAGCAGTACTTC; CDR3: CASSESNRGYEQYF
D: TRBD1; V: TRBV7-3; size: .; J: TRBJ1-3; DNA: TGTGCCAGCAGCCTCACAGGGGGCAGTGGCTCTGGAAACACCATATATTTT; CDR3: CASSLTGGSGSGNTIYF
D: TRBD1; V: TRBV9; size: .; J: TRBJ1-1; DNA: TGTGCCAGCAGCCTAGGACAGGCCCAGGGTGAAGCTTTCTTT; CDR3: CASSLGQAQGEAFF
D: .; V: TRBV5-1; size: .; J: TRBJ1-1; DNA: TGCGCCAGCAGCTTGGTCGAGAGAATGAACACTGAAGCTTTCTTT; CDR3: CASSLVERMNTEAFF
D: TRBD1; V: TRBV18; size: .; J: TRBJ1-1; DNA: TGTGCCAGCTCACCACCGGGACAGACTGAAGCTTTCTTT; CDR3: CASSPPGQTEAFF
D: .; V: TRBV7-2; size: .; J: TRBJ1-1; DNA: TGTGCCAGCAGCTTCGTCGACTTTGGGGCGACTGAAGCTTTCTTT; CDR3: CASSFVDFGATEAFF
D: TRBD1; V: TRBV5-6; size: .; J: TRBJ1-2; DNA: TGTGCCAGCAGCTTGCAGGGGGCGTATGGCTACACCTTC; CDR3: CASSLQGAYGYTF
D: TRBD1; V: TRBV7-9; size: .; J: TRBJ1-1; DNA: TGTGCCAGCCGACAGGGGGTCAACACTGAAGCTTTCTTT; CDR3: CASRQGVNTEAFF
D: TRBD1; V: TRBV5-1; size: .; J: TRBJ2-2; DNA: TGCGCCAGCAGCTTGGCCCCCGGGACAGGGGGCACCGGGGAGCTGTTTTTT; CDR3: CASSLAPGTGGTGELFF
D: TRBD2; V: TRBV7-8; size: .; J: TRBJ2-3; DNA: TGTGCCAGCAGCCGGGCGGGGACAGCGGGGGGGCCGGATACGCAGTATTTT; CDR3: CASSRAGTAGGPDTQYF
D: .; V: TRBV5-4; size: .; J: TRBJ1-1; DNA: TGTGCCAGCAGCAACGGGGGAGGGGTTTTCACTGAAGCTTTCTTT; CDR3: CASSNGGGVFTEAFF
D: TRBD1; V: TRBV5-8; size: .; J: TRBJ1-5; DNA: TGTGCCAGCAGCAACGGGACAGGGAGAAATCAGCCCCAGCATTTT; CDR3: CASSNGTGRNQPQHF
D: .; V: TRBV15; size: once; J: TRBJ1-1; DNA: TGTGCCACCAGCAGAGATTCGTATCCTGAAGCTTTCTTT; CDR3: CATSRDSYPEAFF
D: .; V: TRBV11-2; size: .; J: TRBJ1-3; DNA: TGTGCCAGCAGAGGACTCTCTGGAAACACCATATATTTT; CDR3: CASRGLSGNTIYF
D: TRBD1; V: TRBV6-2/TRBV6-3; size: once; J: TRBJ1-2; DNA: TGTGCCAGCAGTCAATCAGGGACAGACTATGGCTACACCTTC; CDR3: CASSQSGTDYGYTF
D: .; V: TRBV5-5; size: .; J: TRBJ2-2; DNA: TGTGCCAGCAGCTTTAGGGCAGGGCGCGGCGGGGAGCTGTTTTTT; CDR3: CASSFRAGRGGELFF
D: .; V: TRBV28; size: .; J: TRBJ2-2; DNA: TGTGCCAGCAGTTTAGGACTCTTCAACACCGGGGAGCTGTTTTTT; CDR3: CASSLGLFNTGELFF
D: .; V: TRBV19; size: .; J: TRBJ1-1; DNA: TGTGCCAGTAGTATGCGGTCGGCGGGCACTGAAGCTTTCTTT; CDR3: CASSMRSAGTEAFF
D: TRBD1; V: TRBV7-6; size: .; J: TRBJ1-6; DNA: TGTGCCAGCAGCGCGATGGGACAGGGTTACGCACCCCTCCACTTT; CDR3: CASSAMGQGYAPLHF
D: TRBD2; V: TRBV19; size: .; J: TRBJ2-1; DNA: TGTGCCAGTAGTATCTTCCGGACTAGCAGTGGGAATGAGCAGTTCTTC; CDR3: CASSIFRTSSGNEQFF
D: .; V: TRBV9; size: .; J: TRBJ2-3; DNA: TGTGCCAGCAGCCCCAGGGGGAGGTCAGATACGCAGTATTTT; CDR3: CASSPRGRSDTQYF
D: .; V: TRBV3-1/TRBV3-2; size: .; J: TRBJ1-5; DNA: TGTGCCAGCAGCCAAACTGCAGGGAATCAGCCCCAGCATTTT; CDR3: CASSQTAGNQPQHF
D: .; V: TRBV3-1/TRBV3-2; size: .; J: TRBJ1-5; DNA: TGTGCCAGCAGCCAAGGTTCCAGTCAGCGAAACAATCAGCCCCAGCATTTT; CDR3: CASSQGSSQRNNQPQHF
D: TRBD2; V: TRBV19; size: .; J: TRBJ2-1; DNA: TGTGCCAGTAGTAGTGGGAGGGCCCCCAATGAGCAGTTCTTC; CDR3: CASSSGRAPNEQFF
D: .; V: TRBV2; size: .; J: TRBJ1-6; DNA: TGTGCCAGCATGCGACAGTGGAGCAATTCACCCCTCCACTTT; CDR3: CASMRQWSNSPLHF
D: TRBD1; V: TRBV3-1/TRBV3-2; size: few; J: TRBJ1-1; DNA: TGTGCCAGCAGCTCATCGCACGAGCGAAAGGACAGGACGGAAGCTTTCTTT; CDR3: CASSSSHERKDRTEAFF
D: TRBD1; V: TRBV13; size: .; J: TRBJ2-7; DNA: TGTGCCAGCAGCTTAAGGGCAGGGGGACGGTACGAGCAGTACTTC; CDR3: CASSLRAGGRYEQYF